A selection of T cell receptor beta chains follows, all from one sample in a study of cytotoxic CD8 clonotypes in ibrutinib-treated CLL. Sequencing was performed with immunoSEQ multiplex PCR; in TCRdb, only in-frame clones are kept and a portion is missing. Among 150,000 to 200,000 clones listed, around nine tenths were seen once. The input for sequencing was PBMCs, taken at disease progression, from a patient treated with ibrutinib. These receptors all stem from a human donor with chronic lymphocytic leukemia. The CDR3 runs from the conserved cysteine through the conserved F or W.

J | V | length | CDR3
TRBJ1-1 | TRBV9 | 15 | CASSVDPDREDEAFF
TRBJ2-1 | TRBV7-7 | 14 | CASSVAGGNNEQFF
TRBJ2-7 | TRBV2 | 18 | CASQNNPSGTGAVREQYF
TRBJ2-7 | TRBV6-6 | 13 | CASSRTGAYEQYF
TRBJ1-5 | TRBV6-6 | 14 | CASRTAGGDQPQHF
TRBJ2-6 | TRBV18 | 16 | CASSLMTSGAVNVLTF
TRBJ2-7 | TRBV11-2 | 13 | CASSWGTAYEQYF
TRBJ2-7 | TRBV2 | 16 | CASSARSGRVSYEQYF
TRBJ2-2 | TRBV27 | 19 | CASSNNHLMRTTNTGELFF
TRBJ2-7 | TRBV9 | 14 | CASSVLAQSYEQYF
TRBJ1-2 | TRBV5-5 | 18 | CASSSRELRRGANYGYTF
TRBJ1-2 | TRBV5-5 | 14 | CASSPGQGNYGYTF
TRBJ2-7 | TRBV7-2 | 13 | CASSRTGSYEQYF
TRBJ2-3 | TRBV9 | 18 | CASSADGTSGRAADTQYF
TRBJ2-3 | TRBV5-5 | 17 | CASSFSDYLSSTDTQYF
TRBJ2-7 | TRBV28 | 15 | CASTGSGQNIYEQYF
TRBJ2-3 | TRBV6-5 | 15 | CASSYQAGGTDTQYF
TRBJ1-2 | TRBV7-2 | 16 | CASSLAASSGVYGYTF
TRBJ2-7 | TRBV4-3 | 16 | CASSQAGQGSGYEQYF
TRBJ2-7 | TRBV5-3 | 18 | CARSMRLAGGVPFPEQYF